These 24 T cell receptor beta chains were all obtained from the same sample, sequenced in a study of T cell repertoires in cytomegalovirus infection. TCRdb used MiXCR to reprocess the reads, holding one entry per CDR3 protein. The table includes roughly 990,000 distinct CDR3 sequences, 30% to 40% detected once. The antigens these receptors bind are not known. The sample consisted of cultured CD8+ T cells from PBMCs, taken from culture after CMV antigen stimulation. The receptor set was obtained from a human donor in good health (CMV status not recorded). Some clones in this sample may be carry-over from other donors' samples.

The chain couples TRBV7-9 to TRBJ2-6; maybe TRBD1 (6 bases). V lost 6 bases and J lost 4, with 16 bases in between. CDR3 size: 16 residues. Germline CDR1 and CDR2: SEHNR and FQNEAQ (reference sequence). Here the CDR3 reads CASRDRWVSGANVLTF. CDR3 DNA: TGTGCCAGCAGGGACAGATGGGTATCCGGGGCCAACGTCCTGACTTTC. The complete variable domain, with remaining parts taken from reference TRBV7-9 and TRBJ2-6, reads DTGVSQNPRHKITKRGQNVTFRCDPISEHNRLYWYRQTLGQGPEFLTYFQNEAQLEKSRLLSDRFSAERPKGSFSTLEIQRTEQGDSAMYLCASRDRWVSGANVLTFGAGSRLTVL.

CDR3 sequence reads: CASSSTDRDPYNEQFF. The DNA for the CDR3 is TGTGCCAGCAGCTCGACCGACAGGGACCCCTACAATGAGCAGTTCTTC. This sequence joins TRBV7-9 and TRBJ2-1; TRBD1 matches at 7 bases. V gave up 4 bases and J gave up 2 bases; unmatched junction bases: 8. Germline values: CDR1 SEHNR, CDR2 FQNEAQ (reference sequence). The CDR3 contains 16 residues.

The chain links TRBV19 to TRBJ2-7, with TRBD2 matching 9 bases. Germline-derived CDR1 and CDR2 are LNHDA and SQIVND (reference sequence). The CDR3 covers 16 residues. Trimming removed 3 bases from V and 0 bases from J; junction bases left unmatched: 6. The CDR3 spells CASSISGGLTSYEQYF. DNA of the CDR3: TGTGCCAGTAGTATTAGCGGGGGCCTTACCTCCTACGAGCAGTACTTC.

This clonotype was counted a few times. The chain employs TRBV12-5 and TRBJ2-3; no clear D. Trimming removed 0 bases at V and 2 bases at J, with 12 bases between. The germline V gene has CDR1 LGHNT and CDR2 FRNRAP. The CDR3 extends over 16 amino acids. The CDR3 coding sequence is TGTGCTAGTGGTTTGGTACTTTCCATCTCCACAGATACGCAGTATTTT. Translation gives CASGLVLSISTDTQYF.

The chain employs TRBV5-1 and TRBJ2-5; D is perhaps TRBD1 or TRBD2 (6 bases each). The CDR3 length is 16 residues. Trimming left V 2 bases short and J 2 bases short, with 16 bases between. Germline lookup yields CDR1 SGHRS and CDR2 YFSETQ. The DNA for the CDR3 is TGCGCCAGCAGCTTACTTAATGGAGGGGGGCAAGAGACCCAGTACTTC. This encodes CASSLLNGGGQETQYF.

Notes on this clonotype: The CDR3 carries no conserved terminal phenylalanine or tryptophan, so it likely arises from a read error. V and J are TRBV7-2 and TRBJ2-7; TRBD1 aligns across 8 bases. Germline-derived CDR1 and CDR2 are SGHTA and FQGNSA. V lost 1 base, J lost 3 bases, and 5 bases stayed unmatched. The CDR3 length is 15 residues. The CDR3 sequence is CASSLEAGTGYEQYY. The CDR3 bases are TGTGCCAGCAGCTTAGAAGCCGGGACAGGCTACGAGCAGTACTAC.

This rearrangement joins TRBV27 to TRBJ2-7, with D tentatively TRBD1 (7 bases). V gave up 0 bases and J gave up 3 bases, with 12 bases separating them. The CDR3 totals 15 residues. Germline CDR1 and CDR2: MNHEY and SMNVEV (reference sequence). The CDR3 reads CASSLSGGQIYEQYF. The CDR3 region has the DNA TGTGCCAGCAGTTTATCGGGGGGACAGATCTACGAGCAGTACTTC.

V and J are TRBV19 and TRBJ2-4; D ambiguous. Trimming cost V 2 bases and J 9 bases, with 11 bases left between them. CDR3 length: 13 amino acids. The germline gives CDR1 LNHDA, CDR2 SQIVND (reference sequence). This CDR3 is CASSILPWGIQYF. Written as DNA, the CDR3 is TGTGCCAGTAGTATACTACCTTGGGGCATTCAGTACTTC.

The chain employs TRBV7-6 and TRBJ2-1, with 9 bases that match TRBD1. With 5 bases clipped from V and 4 bases from J, the junction kept 6 bases outside the gene matches. CDR3 size: 15 residues. CDR1 and CDR2 (germline): SGHVS, FNYEAQ. The CDR3 DNA sequence: TGTGCCAGCAGCGCCGCCGGGACAGGGTACAATGAGCAGTTCTTC. Protein sequence: CASSAAGTGYNEQFF.

This clonotype was observed at least ten times. The chain has TRBV7-8 and TRBJ2-5; D unresolved. The CDR3 sequence is 10 residues long. Germline CDR1 is SGHVS and CDR2 is FQNEAQ. V was clipped by 5 bases and J by 4 bases, with 2 bases between them. CDR3 sequence (DNA): TGTGCCAGCAGCCCAGAGACCCAGTACTTC. Its protein is CASSPETQYF.

CDR3 sequence: CASSLTTGRGNYTF. The CDR3 DNA follows: TGTGCCAGCAGTCTTACAACGGGCCGAGGGAACTACACCTTC. The V call is TRBV7-9, the J call TRBJ1-2; D unresolved. Germline CDR1 and CDR2: SEHNR and FQNEAQ (reference sequence). V was shortened by 6 bases and J by 10 bases, with 21 bases between the two germline ends. CDR3 length: 14 residues.

The chain couples TRBV12-3 or TRBV12-4 to TRBJ1-2; no clear D gene. The CDR3 totals 12 residues. The ends were cut back, 3 bases at V and 3 bases at J, with 5 bases in the middle. CDR3 nucleotides: TGTGCCAGCAGTTTCGATCACTATGGCTACACCTTC. It is translated as CASSFDHYGYTF.

In this sample, this clonotype turned up many times. V gene TRBV6-1 combines with J gene TRBJ1-5, with D hard to call. The CDR3 covers 18 residues. Germline lookup yields CDR1 MNHNS and CDR2 SASEGT. Between the trimmed V and J ends, which lost 3 bases and 4 bases, there was a span of 22 bases. The DNA of the CDR3 is TGTGCCAGCAGTGACATGACGAGGATTGGGTTTGGAAATCAGCCCCAGCATTTT. It codes for CASSDMTRIGFGNQPQHF.

This clonotype was found a few times. This chain uses TRBV4-3 with TRBJ1-5; D may be TRBD1 (6 bases). The CDR3 spans 15 residues. CDR1 is LGHNA and CDR2 is YSLEER in the germline V gene. The V gene lost 1 base and the J gene lost 7 bases, with 14 bases spanning the gap. CDR3 sequence (DNA): TGCGCCAGCAGCCAAGTATTAGAGGGGGGACAGCCCCAGCATTTT. The encoded protein is CASSQVLEGGQPQHF.

The chain has TRBV19 and TRBJ2-4; D is undetermined. The CDR3 loop spans 13 amino acids. Trimming left V 8 bases short and J 0 bases short, with 8 bases between. In germline, CDR1 is LNHDA, CDR2 SQIVND (reference sequence). Here the CDR3 reads CASRLLAKNIQYF. Here the CDR3 DNA reads TGTGCCAGTCGACTGCTAGCCAAAAACATTCAGTACTTC.

This clonotype came up a few times. The chain combines TRBV4-1 with TRBJ2-1; no reliable D call. The ends were cut back, 9 bases at V and 0 bases at J, with 9 bases in the middle. CDR3 length: 13 amino acids. CDR1 is MGHRA, CDR2 YSYEKL, per germline. The CDR3 loop is CASTGLSYNEQFF. CDR3 DNA sequence: TGCGCCAGTACCGGTCTCTCCTACAATGAGCAGTTCTTC.

The chain employs TRBV6-9 and TRBJ2-5, with D maybe TRBD2 (7 bases). Germline values: CDR1 MNHGY, CDR2 SVAAGI. The CDR3 contains 14 residues. The CDR3 DNA sequence: TGTGTTAGGGGGGGACTGACGTACCAAGAGACCCAGTACTTC. Its translation: CVRGGLTYQETQYF.

The chain joins TRBV19 to TRBJ2-3; D remains unclear. Germline loops: CDR1 LNHDA, CDR2 SQIVND (reference sequence). V was pared by 8 bases and J by 6 bases, with 12 bases between. This CDR3 is 12 amino acids long. CDR3 DNA: TGTGCCAGTCGGACGGAGAGGGATACGCAGTATTTT. Translation: CASRTERDTQYF.

This clonotype has a handful of counts. The chain has TRBV7-9 and TRBJ1-1; 7 bases line up with TRBD1. The CDR3 sequence is 12 residues long. Germline V gene data show CDR1 as SEHNR and CDR2 as FQNEAQ (reference sequence). V was pared by 7 bases and J by 11 bases, with 10 bases of the junction left unmatched. CDR3 amino acids: CASMRWGTAAFF. In DNA form, the CDR3 reads TGTGCCAGCATGAGATGGGGGACAGCCGCTTTCTTT.

A remark on this clonotype: One end of the junction does not line up with germline, which may come from a read error. The chain links TRBV7-8 to TRBJ2-5, with D maybe TRBD1 (5 bases). The CDR3 length is 15 residues. Germline CDR1 is SGHVS and CDR2 is FQNEAQ. The CDR3 DNA is TGTGCCAGTAGCTTAGGGGTGGGGTCCGGCGAGACCCAGTACTTC. Its translation: CASSLGVGSGETQYF. The complete variable domain, with remaining parts taken from reference TRBV7-8 and TRBJ2-5, reads GAGVSQSPRYKVAKRGQDVALRCDPISGHVSLFWYQQALGQGPEFLTYFQNEAQLDKSGLPSDRFFAERPEGSVSTLKIQRTQQEDSAVYLCASSLGVGSGETQYFGPGTRLLVL.

The V call is TRBV6-5, the J call TRBJ2-2; the D is unclear. Germline values: CDR1 MNHEY, CDR2 SVGAGI. V lost 1 base and J 3 bases, leaving 12 bases between the germline ends. This CDR3 region has 16 residues. The CDR3 loop is CASSYYDSHDTGELFF. CDR3 bases: TGTGCCAGCAGTTACTATGATTCCCACGACACCGGGGAGCTGTTTTTT.

The chain carries TRBV6-5 and TRBJ2-1; TRBD1 is a possible D gene (5 bases). Germline V gene lookup returns CDR1 MNHEY and CDR2 SVGAGI. The V and J ends lost 5 bases and 4 bases respectively, with 15 bases between them. The CDR3 totals 15 residues. The CDR3 protein is CASSLSWGRYNEQFF. The CDR3 DNA follows: TGTGCCAGCAGTCTCTCCTGGGGCAGATACAATGAGCAGTTCTTC.

J is TRBJ2-7 and V is TRBV6-5; tentatively, D is TRBD2 (6 bases). CDR3 length equals 16 residues. CDR1 MNHEY and CDR2 SVGAGI come from the germline V gene. The V end lost 4 bases, the J end lost 7 bases, and 23 bases lay between the germline ends. The CDR3 nucleotides are TGTGCCAGCAGTTTGCAATCCGGGACTTCAAGGCGGGAGCAGTACTTC. This codes for CASSLQSGTSRREQYF.

V is TRBV27 and J is TRBJ2-5; D unclear. Germline V gives CDR1 MNHEY, CDR2 SMNVEV (reference sequence). V gave up 1 base and J gave up 4 bases, with 10 bases separating them. CDR3 length equals 14 residues. CDR3 sequence: CASSLYRLSETQYF. CDR3 nucleotide sequence: TGTGCCAGCAGTTTATACCGACTCTCAGAGACCCAGTACTTC.